The clone carrying this T cell receptor (beta chain) occurred once. Antigen: not known. This specimen comes from a study of T-cell reconstitution after alpha-beta-depleted transplantation in children. Germline V lookup: CDR1 GTSNPN, CDR2 SVGIG (reference sequence). V lost 0 bases, J lost 11 bases, and 10 bases lay in between. This CDR3 has 11 amino acids. Findings and caveats of the study: Once a year had passed after transplant, T-cell counts and diversity came mostly from newly produced T cells. Several hundred expanded graft clones reportedly supplied alpha-beta T cells about two months after transplant. In some patients, recipient T cells and intrathymic progenitors surviving conditioning explained high day-60 diversity.

As it was prepared, the TCRbeta library received unique molecular identifiers. Via MiXCR, TCRdb re-called the PCR reads, giving one row per CDR3 protein. The data hold under 250,000 distinct CDR3 sequences, with under 30% observed a single time. V gene TRBV30 combines with J gene TRBJ1-1; weak D call: TRBD1 (5 bases). The input for sequencing was PBMCs, mostly from graft donor cells, taken 360 days after TCRalphabeta/CD19-depleted stem cell transplant. This TCR was sampled from a female patient aged 2-10 years who had a stem cell transplant for congenital amegakaryocytic thrombocytopenia, so the T cells may come from the graft donor. CDR3 in amino acids: CAWSVYGAAFF. The CDR3 region has the DNA TGTGCCTGGAGTGTATACGGGGCTGCTTTCTTT.